Below are 14 T cell receptor beta chains sequenced from a single sample in a study of tissue T cells after allogeneic stem cell transplantation. Sequenced by immunoSEQ multiplex PCR; TCRdb stores in-frame clones only, minus some. The data contain 48,000 or so clones, nearly 75% of them singletons. The sample comprised sorted cells pooled from one or two spleens. The receptors were sampled from a pool of C57BL/6 mice in good health.

Of note for this clone: These gene names are mouse names. The sequence runs out 1 residue before the end of the CDR3; the remainder is reconstructed from the germline J gene. The chain recombines TRBV4 with TRBJ1-4, with D perhaps matching TRBD1 (6 bases). V shed 4 bases and J shed 2 bases, with 8 bases lying between them. CDR3 length equals 14 residues. The germline CDR1 and CDR2 sequences are LGHDT and YNNKQL (reference sequence). The sequenced part of the CDR3 DNA is TGTGCCAGCAGCTTACAGGGATCCAACGAAAGATTATTT. This codes for CASSLQGSNERLF. The complete CDR3 protein is CASSLQGSNERLFF.

About this clone itself: Gene names refer to mouse genes. This same CDR3 is encoded by further DNA sequences in the sample. CDR3 DNA, as far as it was read: TGTGCCAGCAGCCAGCAGGGCATTTCCAACGAAAGATTATTT. It codes for CASSQQGISNERLF. The entire CDR3 reads CASSQQGISNERLFF. The chain has TRBV2 and TRBJ1-4; possible D gene TRBD1, 5 bases. The sequence runs out 1 residue before the end of the CDR3; the remainder is reconstructed from the germline J gene. CDR1 and CDR2 from the germline V gene are LGHNA and YSYQKL. The CDR3 extends over 15 amino acids. Trimming removed 3 bases from V and 0 bases from J, with 8 bases in between. Based on the CDR3 plus reference TRBV2 and TRBJ1-4, the full variable domain is DPKIIQKPKYLVAVTGSEKILICEQYLGHNAMYWYRQSAKKPLEFMFSYSYQKLMDNQTASSRFQPQSSKKNHLDLQITALKPDDSATYFCASSQQGISNERLFFGHGTKLSVL.

This clone was found a few times. Gene names follow the mouse nomenclature. The sequence runs out 1 residue before the end of the CDR3; the remainder is reconstructed from the germline J gene. V gene TRBV12-2 combines with J gene TRBJ2-7, with D possibly TRBD2 on 6 matching bases. Germline V lookup: CDR1 SGHLS, CDR2 HYDKME. This CDR3 has 12 amino acids. Trimming pared 4 bases from V and 3 bases from J, leaving 9 bases between. CDR3 DNA, as far as it was read: TGTGCCAGCTCCCCGGGGGGCTATGAACAGTAC. It specifies CASSPGGYEQY. The entire CDR3 protein reads CASSPGGYEQYF.

Comment on this clone: Gene names refer to mouse genes. The read ends 1 residue before the CDR3 terminus; that terminus is restored from the germline J gene. The chain couples TRBV16 to TRBJ2-4, with TRBD2 matching over 9 bases. This CDR3 is 15 amino acids long. Germline CDR1 and CDR2: SGHSA and FRNQAP. V was clipped by 5 bases and J by 1 base; unmatched bases: 4. The CDR3 protein is CASSTRLGGQNTLYF. The CDR3 DNA, read in part, is TGTGCAAGCAGCACCCGACTGGGGGGTCAAAACACCTTGTAC.

Note on this clone: Genes and germline come from the mouse. The CDR3 end lies 1 residue beyond the end of the read and is filled in from the germline J gene. The chain employs TRBV12-1 and TRBJ1-1; 9 positions match TRBD1. The ends lost 2 bases at V and 4 bases at J; junction bases unmatched: 4. Germline CDR1 SGHSN, CDR2 HYEKVE. This CDR3 has 14 residues. CDR3 DNA (partial): TGTGCCAGCTCTCCCGGACAGGGGAGCACAGAAGTCTTC. It codes for CASSPGQGSTEVF. The CDR3 as a whole reads CASSPGQGSTEVFF.

Note on this clone: Gene names and germline refer to mouse. The read falls 1 residue short of the CDR3 end, and the missing part is taken from the germline J gene. This chain joins TRBV29 and TRBJ1-1; D remains unclear. The germline V gene has CDR1 MSHET and CDR2 SYDVDS. Trimming took 5 bases from V and 3 from J, leaving 7 bases between them. The CDR3 has 12 residues. CDR3 residues: CASSPGDTEVFF. CDR3 bases read: TGTGCTAGCAGTCCCGGAGACACAGAAGTCTTC.

To note about this clone: The gene symbols are mouse symbols. The sequenced fragment ends 1 residue before the CDR3 boundary, so the rest is inferred from the germline J gene. The chain employs TRBV16 and TRBJ2-5; 7 bases map to TRBD2. The CDR3 has 13 residues. Trimming at V came to 5 bases and at J to 4 bases, leaving 3 bases not matched to a gene. Germline assignment: CDR1 SGHSA and CDR2 FRNQAP. This CDR3 is CASSRGGEDTQYF. The CDR3 bases that were read are TGTGCAAGCAGCCGGGGGGGGGAAGACACCCAGTAC.

Worth noting for this clone: Mouse gene names and germline throughout. The CDR3 goes on 1 residue after the read ends, and that part is filled in from the germline J gene. The V and J genes are TRBV13-2 and TRBJ2-4; 8 positions match TRBD2. The CDR3 is 14 residues long. V was clipped by 2 bases and J by 3 bases; unmatched bases: 2. Germline lookup yields CDR1 NNHNN and CDR2 SYGAGS (reference sequence). Incomplete CDR3 DNA: TGTGCCAGCGGTGAGACTGGGGCCCAAAACACCTTGTAC. Its protein product is CASGETGAQNTLY. The entire CDR3 is CASGETGAQNTLYF.

Concerning this clone: Gene names are the mouse ones. The missing CDR3 end, 1 residue past where the read stops, is filled in from the germline J gene. The rearrangement links TRBV3 to TRBJ1-1, with D unresolved. The CDR3 totals 12 residues. Trimming removed 3 bases from V and 4 bases from J, with 6 bases in between. Germline V gives CDR1 SNHLY, CDR2 FYNGKV (reference sequence). The covered CDR3 bases are TGTGCCAGCAGCTTCGGGGTCACAGAAGTCTTC. This translates into CASSFGVTEVF. The whole CDR3 is CASSFGVTEVFF.

This clone was picked up a small number of times. The listed genes are named as in mouse. From the germline J gene comes the end of the CDR3, since the read stops 1 residue before it. V and J are TRBV31 and TRBJ1-5, with D possibly matching TRBD1 (6 bases). V was trimmed by 4 bases and J by 2 bases, leaving 9 bases between them. This CDR3 has 13 amino acids. Germline V CDR1 and CDR2: GKSSPN, SITVG. CDR3 sequence reads: CAWTGTYNQAPLF. The part of the CDR3 DNA that was read is TGTGCCTGGACCGGGACATACAACCAGGCTCCGCTT.

Note on this clone: Germline and genes: mouse. In the same sample, other DNA sequences code for this CDR3. The CDR3 DNA, read in part, is TGTGCCAGCAGCCTCAGGGGTTATGAACAGTAC. Translation gives CASSLRGYEQY. In full, the CDR3 reads CASSLRGYEQYF. This sequence joins TRBV3 and TRBJ2-7; D possibly corresponds to TRBD1 (6 bases). The read gets to within 1 residue of the CDR3 end, and the germline J gene fills in the rest. Germline CDR1 and CDR2: SNHLY and FYNGKV (reference sequence). The CDR3 has 12 amino acids. V was trimmed by 5 bases and J by 4 bases, leaving 9 bases between them. Drawing the rest from reference TRBV3 and TRBJ2-7, the complete variable domain is GPKVLQIPSHQIIDMGQMVTLNCDPVSNHLYFYWYKQILGQQMEFLVNFYNGKVMEKSKLFKDQFSVERPDGSYFTLKIQPTALEDSAVYFCASSLRGYEQYFGPGTRLTVL.

Notes on this clone: The gene names here belong to mouse. The read terminates 1 residue ahead of where the CDR3 ends, so the germline J gene completes it. The J gene is TRBJ1-4, the V gene TRBV31; no firm D call. V was cut by 4 bases and J by 4 bases, with 4 bases left in between. CDR3 length: 11 residues. Germline assignment: CDR1 GKSSPN and CDR2 SITVG. The CDR3 loop is CAWTLNERLFF. The covered CDR3 bases are TGTGCCTGGACCCTCAACGAAAGATTATTT.

Of note for this clone: These gene names are mouse names. The read is 1 residue too short to cover the CDR3 end, so that end is filled in from the germline J gene. The J gene is TRBJ2-5, the V gene TRBV12-2, with 8 nucleotides matching TRBD1. Germline CDR1 and CDR2: SGHLS and HYDKME. With V trimmed by 2 bases and J by 4 bases, 1 base remained unmatched. The CDR3 covers 13 residues. CDR3 DNA (partial): TGTGCCAGCTCTCCAGGGGGCGAAGACACCCAGTAC. Encoded protein: CASSPGGEDTQY. Given in full, the CDR3 is CASSPGGEDTQYF.

Details on this clone: Genes here carry mouse names. The CDR3 end falls 1 residue outside the read, so it is completed with the germline J gene. This chain links TRBV19 with TRBJ1-6; weak D call: TRBD1 (5 bases). TRBJ1-6 is recorded as an ORF, its role being uncertain. Germline V CDR1 and CDR2: FNHDT, SITEND (reference sequence). V was pared by 4 bases and J by 7 bases, with 9 bases between. CDR3 size: 13 residues. The covered CDR3 bases are TGTGCCAGCAGTCCCAGGGCAAATTCGCCCCTCTAC. Its protein product is CASSPRANSPLY. The full-length CDR3 reads as CASSPRANSPLYF.